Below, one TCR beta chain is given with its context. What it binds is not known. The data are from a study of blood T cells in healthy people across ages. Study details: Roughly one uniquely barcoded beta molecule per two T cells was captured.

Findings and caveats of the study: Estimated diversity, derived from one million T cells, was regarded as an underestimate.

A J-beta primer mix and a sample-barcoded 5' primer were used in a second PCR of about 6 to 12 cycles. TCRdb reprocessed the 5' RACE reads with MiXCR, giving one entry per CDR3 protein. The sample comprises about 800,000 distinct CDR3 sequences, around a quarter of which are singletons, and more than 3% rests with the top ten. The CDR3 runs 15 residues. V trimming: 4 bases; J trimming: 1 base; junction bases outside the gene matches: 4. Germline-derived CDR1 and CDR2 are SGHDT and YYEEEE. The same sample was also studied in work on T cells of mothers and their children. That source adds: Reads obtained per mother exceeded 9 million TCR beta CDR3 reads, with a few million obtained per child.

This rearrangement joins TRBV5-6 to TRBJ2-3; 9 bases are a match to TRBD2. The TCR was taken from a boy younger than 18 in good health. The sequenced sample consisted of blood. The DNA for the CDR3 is TGTGCCAGCAGCCCGCCTAGCGGGGGCACAGATACGCAGTATTTT. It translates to CASSPPSGGTDTQYF. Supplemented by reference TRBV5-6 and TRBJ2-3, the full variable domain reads DAGVTQSPTHLIKTRGQQVTLRCSPKSGHDTVSWYQQALGQGPQFIFQYYEEEERQRGNFPDRFSGHQFPNYSSELNVNALLLGDSALYLCASSPPSGGTDTQYFGPGTRLTVL.